This paragraph reports one T cell receptor beta chain. Adults between roughly 18 and 95 years of age took part from more than 20 US areas. This sample was included in a study of blood T cell repertoires in COVID-19. Study-wide background: Italy, Spain and the United States were the sources of the convalescent and acute COVID-19 samples. Nucleic acid was either cDNA or gDNA, and it came from T cells, B-cell-depleted T cells, or PBMCs.

J lost 4 bases, V lost 4 bases, and 10 bases had no gene match. This CDR3 is 16 amino acids long. Germline V gives CDR1 SGHDT, CDR2 YYEEEE. Under the authors' procedure: Reference gene primers were amplified, and this amplification served to estimate nucleated cell counts. Produced via immunoSEQ multiplex PCR; TCRdb's table is partial and in-frame only. V and J calls and clone size are given by that table; D and trimming were obtained from the DNA. The sample records about 140,000 clones, approximately 81% being singletons. V and J are TRBV5-6 and TRBJ1-2; TRBD1 matches at 10 bases. The sample taken for sequencing was PBMCs or T cells enriched from blood (not recorded which). The TCR was taken from a man in his forties or fifties with acute COVID-19. As DNA, the CDR3 is TGTGCCAGCAGCATATCAGACGGGACAGGGGCCTATGGCTACACCTTC. It translates to CASSISDGTGAYGYTF.